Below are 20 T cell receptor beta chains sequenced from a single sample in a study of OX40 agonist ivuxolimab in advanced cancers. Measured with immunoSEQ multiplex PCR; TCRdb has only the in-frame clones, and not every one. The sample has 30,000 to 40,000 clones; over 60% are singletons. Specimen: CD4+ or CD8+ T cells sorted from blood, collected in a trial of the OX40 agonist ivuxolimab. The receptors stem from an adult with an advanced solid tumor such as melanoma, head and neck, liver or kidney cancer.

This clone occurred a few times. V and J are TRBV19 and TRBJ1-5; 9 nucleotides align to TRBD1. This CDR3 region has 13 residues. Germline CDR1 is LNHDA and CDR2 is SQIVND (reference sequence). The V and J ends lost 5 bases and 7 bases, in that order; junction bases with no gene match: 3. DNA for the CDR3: TGTGCCAGTAGTTCGACAGGGGGGCAGCCCCAGCATTTT. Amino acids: CASSSTGGQPQHF.

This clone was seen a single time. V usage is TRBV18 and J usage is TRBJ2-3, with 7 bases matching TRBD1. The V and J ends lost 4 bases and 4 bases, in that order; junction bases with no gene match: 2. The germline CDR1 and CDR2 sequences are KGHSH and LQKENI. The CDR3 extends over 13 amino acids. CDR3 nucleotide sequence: TGTGCCAGCTCACACGACAGGGCAGATACGCAGTATTTT. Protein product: CASSHDRADTQYF.

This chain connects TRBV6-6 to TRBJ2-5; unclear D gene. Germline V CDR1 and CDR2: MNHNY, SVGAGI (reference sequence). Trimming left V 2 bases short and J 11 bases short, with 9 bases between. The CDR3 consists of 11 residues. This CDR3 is CASSYGVEQYF. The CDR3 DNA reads TGTGCCAGCAGTTACGGGGTTGAGCAGTACTTC.

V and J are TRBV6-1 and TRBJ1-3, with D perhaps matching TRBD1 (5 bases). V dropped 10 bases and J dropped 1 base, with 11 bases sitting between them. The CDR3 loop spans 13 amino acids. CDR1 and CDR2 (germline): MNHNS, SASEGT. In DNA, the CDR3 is TGTGCCATACGAGGGGTATCTGGAAACACCATATATTTT. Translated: CAIRGVSGNTIYF.

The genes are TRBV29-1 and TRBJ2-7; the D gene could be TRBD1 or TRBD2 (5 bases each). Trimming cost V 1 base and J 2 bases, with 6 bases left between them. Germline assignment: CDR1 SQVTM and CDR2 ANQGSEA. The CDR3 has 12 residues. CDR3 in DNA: TGCAGCGTTGAAGTGGGGGCCTACGAGCAGTACTTC. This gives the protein CSVEVGAYEQYF.

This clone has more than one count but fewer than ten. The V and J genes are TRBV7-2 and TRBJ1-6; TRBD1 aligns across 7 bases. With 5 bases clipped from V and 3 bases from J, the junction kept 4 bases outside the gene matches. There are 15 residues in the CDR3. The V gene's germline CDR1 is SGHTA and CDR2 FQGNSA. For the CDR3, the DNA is TGTGCCAGCAGCGGCGGGACAGTCTATAATTCACCCCTCCACTTT. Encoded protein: CASSGGTVYNSPLHF.

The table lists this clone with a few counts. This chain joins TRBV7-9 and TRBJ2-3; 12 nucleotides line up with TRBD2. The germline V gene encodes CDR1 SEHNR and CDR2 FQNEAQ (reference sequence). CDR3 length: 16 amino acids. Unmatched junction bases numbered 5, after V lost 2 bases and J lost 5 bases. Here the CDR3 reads CASSLPSGGAEDTQYF. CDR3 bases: TGTGCCAGCAGCTTACCTAGCGGGGGGGCTGAAGATACGCAGTATTTT.

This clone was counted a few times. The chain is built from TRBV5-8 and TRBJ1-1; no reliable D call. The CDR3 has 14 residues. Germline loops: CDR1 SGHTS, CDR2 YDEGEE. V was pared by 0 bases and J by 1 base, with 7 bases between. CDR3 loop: CASSLGARNTEAFF. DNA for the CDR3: TGTGCCAGCAGCTTGGGGGCGCGGAACACTGAAGCTTTCTTT.

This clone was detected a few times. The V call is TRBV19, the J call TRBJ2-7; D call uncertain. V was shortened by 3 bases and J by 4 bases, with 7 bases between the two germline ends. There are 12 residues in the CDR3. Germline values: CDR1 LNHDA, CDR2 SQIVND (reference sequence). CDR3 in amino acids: CASSMGNYEQYF. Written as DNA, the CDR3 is TGTGCCAGTAGTATGGGGAATTACGAGCAGTACTTC.

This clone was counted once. The CDR3 loop is CASSKNWPIVGAGYSYEQYF. The CDR3, as DNA: TGTGCCAGCAGCAAAAACTGGCCTATAGTCGGGGCAGGGTACTCCTACGAGCAGTACTTC. J is TRBJ2-7 and V is TRBV21-1. TRBV21-1 is classified as a pseudogene. The CDR3 consists of 20 residues.

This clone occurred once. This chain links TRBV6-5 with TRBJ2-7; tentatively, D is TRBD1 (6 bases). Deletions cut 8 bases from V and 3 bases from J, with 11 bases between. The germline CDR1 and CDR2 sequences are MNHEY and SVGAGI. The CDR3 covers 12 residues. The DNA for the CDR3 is TGTGCCAGCGAGGACAGATTCTACGAGCAGTACTTC. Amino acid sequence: CASEDRFYEQYF.

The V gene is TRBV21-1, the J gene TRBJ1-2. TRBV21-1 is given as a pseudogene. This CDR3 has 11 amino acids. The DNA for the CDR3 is TGTGCCAGCAGCAAAGGTATTGGCTACACCTTC. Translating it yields CASSKGIGYTF.

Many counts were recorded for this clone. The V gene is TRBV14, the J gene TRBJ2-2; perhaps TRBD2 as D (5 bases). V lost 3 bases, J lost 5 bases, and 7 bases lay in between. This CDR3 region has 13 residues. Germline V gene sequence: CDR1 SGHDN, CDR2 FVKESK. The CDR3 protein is CASSHGGTGELFF. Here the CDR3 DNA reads TGTGCCAGCAGCCATGGAGGAACCGGGGAGCTGTTTTTT.

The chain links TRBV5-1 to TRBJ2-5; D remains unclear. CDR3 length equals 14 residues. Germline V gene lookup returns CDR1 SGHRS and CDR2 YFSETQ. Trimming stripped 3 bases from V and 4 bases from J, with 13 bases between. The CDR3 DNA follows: TGCGCCAGCAGCTCCGGCTCTCCGGGAGAGACCCAGTACTTC. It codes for CASSSGSPGETQYF.

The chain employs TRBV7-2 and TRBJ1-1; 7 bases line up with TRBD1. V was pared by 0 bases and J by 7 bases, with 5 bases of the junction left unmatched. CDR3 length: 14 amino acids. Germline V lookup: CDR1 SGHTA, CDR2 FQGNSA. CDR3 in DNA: TGTGCCAGCAGCTTAGCGGCAGGGGGTAGTGAAGCTTTCTTT. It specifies CASSLAAGGSEAFF.

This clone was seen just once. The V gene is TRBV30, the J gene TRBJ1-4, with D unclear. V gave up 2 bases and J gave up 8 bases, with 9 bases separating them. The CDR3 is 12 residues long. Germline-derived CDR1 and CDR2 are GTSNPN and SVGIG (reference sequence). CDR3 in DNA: TGTGCCTGGAGTATCCATCGGGAAAAACTGTTTTTT. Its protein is CAWSIHREKLFF. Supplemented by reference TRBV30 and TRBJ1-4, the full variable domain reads SQTIHQWPATLVQPVGSPLSLECTVEGTSNPNLYWYRQAAGRGLQLLFYSVGIGQISSEVPQNLSASRPQDRQFILSSKKLLLSDSGFYLCAWSIHREKLFFGSGTQLSVL.

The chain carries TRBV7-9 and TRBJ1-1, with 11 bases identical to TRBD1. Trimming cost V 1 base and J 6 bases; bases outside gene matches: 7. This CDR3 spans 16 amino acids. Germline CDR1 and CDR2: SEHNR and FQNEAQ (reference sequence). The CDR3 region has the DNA TGTGCCAGCAGCTTAGGGACAGGGGGCCCTGGACCTGAAGCTTTCTTT. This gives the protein CASSLGTGGPGPEAFF.

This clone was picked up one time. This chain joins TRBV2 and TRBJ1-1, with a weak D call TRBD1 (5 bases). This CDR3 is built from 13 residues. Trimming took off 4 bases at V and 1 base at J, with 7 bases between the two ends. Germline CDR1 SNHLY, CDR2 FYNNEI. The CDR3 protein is CASSGTRNTEAFF. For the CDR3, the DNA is TGTGCCAGCAGTGGGACAAGGAACACTGAAGCTTTCTTT.

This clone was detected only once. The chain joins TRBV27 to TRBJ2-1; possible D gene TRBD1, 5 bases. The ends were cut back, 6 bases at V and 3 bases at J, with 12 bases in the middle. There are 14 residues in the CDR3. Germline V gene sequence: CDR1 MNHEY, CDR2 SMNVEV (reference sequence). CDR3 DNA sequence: TGTGCCAGCAGGCCTGCGACAGACTACAATGAGCAGTTCTTC. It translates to CASRPATDYNEQFF.

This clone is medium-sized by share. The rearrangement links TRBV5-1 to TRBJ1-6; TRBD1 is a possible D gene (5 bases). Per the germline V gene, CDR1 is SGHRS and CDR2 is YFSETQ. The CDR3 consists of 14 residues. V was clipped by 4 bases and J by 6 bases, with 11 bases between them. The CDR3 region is CASSVGGGNSPLHF. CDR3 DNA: TGCGCCAGCAGCGTCGGGGGGGGTAATTCACCCCTCCACTTT.